The next 18 T cell receptor beta chains were all read from a single sample in a study of cytomegalovirus exposure and HLA in healthy donors. The PCR contained 60 Vbeta and 13 Jbeta primers. The protocol was immunoSEQ multiplex PCR, while the TCRdb copy is restricted to in-frame clones and leaves out a portion. The repertoire table contains fewer than 35,000 clones. Sequencing input: PBMCs. These receptors all stem from a female donor in good health and CMV-seronegative.

The chain links TRBV28 to TRBJ2-7; tentatively, D is TRBD2 (6 bases). V was pared by 5 bases and J by 2 bases, with 16 bases between. In germline, CDR1 is MDHEN, CDR2 SYDVKM. This CDR3 region has 15 residues. The CDR3 reads CASSRPGLLTYEQYF. In nucleotides, the CDR3 is TGTGCCAGCAGTAGACCGGGACTCCTCACCTACGAGCAGTACTTC.

CDR3 bases: TGTGCCAGCAGCGTCGAGCGGGGGGCCAGCCAAGAGACCCAGTACTTC. This sequence encodes CASSVERGASQETQYF. The rearrangement joins TRBV4-2 to TRBJ2-5; 9 bases are a match to TRBD2. The length of the CDR3 is 16 residues. The V segment lost 5 bases and the J segment 1 base; nucleotides outside the gene matches: 8. CDR1 and CDR2 from the germline V gene are LGHNA and YNFKEQ.

The V and J genes are TRBV9 and TRBJ2-2, with unresolved D. The germline CDR1 and CDR2 sequences are SGDLS and YYNGEE. The CDR3 is made up of 15 amino acids. V was trimmed by 3 bases and J by 1 base, leaving 10 bases between them. CDR3 DNA sequence: TGTGCCAGCAGCGCGGGTGGCGGGAACACCGGGGAGCTGTTTTTT. It encodes CASSAGGGNTGELFF.

The V call is TRBV6-1, the J call TRBJ1-6; 8 positions agree with TRBD1. Looked up from germline, CDR1 is MNHNS and CDR2 is SASEGT. V was clipped by 7 bases and J by 10 bases; unmatched bases: 12. This CDR3 contains 15 residues. The CDR3: CASTFRTGRDSPLHF. CDR3 nucleotide sequence: TGTGCCAGCACGTTCCGGACAGGGAGAGACTCACCCCTCCACTTT.

The chain uses TRBV9 and TRBJ2-1; D is possibly TRBD1 (6 bases). Trimming removed 4 bases from V and 5 bases from J, with 16 bases in between. The germline CDR1 and CDR2 sequences are SGDLS and YYNGEE. The CDR3 totals 15 residues. CDR3 DNA sequence: TGTGCCAGCAGCCCAGAGCCCAGGGGAGACAATGAGCAGTTCTTC. Translated: CASSPEPRGDNEQFF.

This chain joins TRBV6-4 and TRBJ1-2; 10 bases align to TRBD1. Trimming at V came to 0 bases and at J to 7 bases, leaving 2 bases not matched to a gene. The CDR3 loop spans 14 amino acids. Looked up from germline, CDR1 is MRHNA and CDR2 is SNTAGT. The DNA for the CDR3 is TGTGCCAGCAGTGACTCGGGGACAGGGGCTGGCTACACCTTC. It encodes CASSDSGTGAGYTF.

The chain has TRBV28 and TRBJ2-1, with D tentatively TRBD2 (5 bases). Trimming removed 3 bases from V and 12 bases from J, with 15 bases in between. The CDR3 sequence is 13 residues long. Germline values: CDR1 MDHEN, CDR2 SYDVKM. The CDR3 sequence: CASSFGLPGMQFF. CDR3 bases: TGTGCCAGCAGTTTCGGACTTCCCGGTATGCAGTTCTTC.

The rearrangement joins TRBV7-9 to TRBJ2-1; TRBD1 aligns across 9 bases. There are 11 residues in the CDR3. Germline V gene sequence: CDR1 SEHNR, CDR2 FQNEAQ (reference sequence). V lost 4 bases and J lost 15; bases outside the gene matches: 4. DNA of the CDR3: TGTGCCAGCAGCTCCGACAGGGGGGTGTTCTTC. Protein product: CASSSDRGVFF.

The J gene is TRBJ1-3, the V gene TRBV15; the D is unclear. The CDR3 is 13 amino acids. The germline gives CDR1 LNHNV, CDR2 YYDKDF (reference sequence). V was trimmed by 1 base and J by 5 bases, leaving 6 bases between them. The CDR3 coding sequence is TGTGCCACCAGCAGAGCCGGGAGAAACACCATATATTTT. This encodes CATSRAGRNTIYF.

The chain combines TRBV4-1 with TRBJ1-5, with D possibly matching TRBD1 (5 bases). The germline V gene has CDR1 MGHRA and CDR2 YSYEKL. The CDR3 is made up of 15 amino acids. Trimming shortened V by 0 bases and J by 4 bases, and 10 bases separated the two germline ends. The CDR3 loop reads CASSQDWGRNQPQHF. The DNA for the CDR3 is TGCGCCAGCAGCCAAGATTGGGGCAGGAATCAGCCCCAGCATTTT.

The chain has TRBV5-6 and TRBJ1-2; D is possibly TRBD1 (5 bases). This CDR3 is built from 15 residues. Between the trimmed V and J ends, which lost 0 bases and 2 bases, there was a span of 11 bases. Germline CDR1 and CDR2: SGHDT and YYEEEE. The chain's CDR3 is CASSLVAGRNYGYTF. For the CDR3, the DNA is TGTGCCAGCAGCTTGGTGGCAGGGAGGAACTATGGCTACACCTTC.

The gene calls are TRBV15 and TRBJ1-4, with no clear D. The V end was cut by 8 bases, the J end by 5 bases, with 18 bases between. CDR1 and CDR2 from the germline V gene are LNHNV and YYDKDF (reference sequence). There are 15 residues in the CDR3. In DNA form, the CDR3 reads TGTGCCACCGGTCTGCGGGCCAGATCGAATGAAAAACTGTTTTTT. As protein: CATGLRARSNEKLFF.

The genes are TRBV5-1 and TRBJ2-1; D unclear. The CDR3 has 11 residues. Germline CDR1 reads SGHRS; CDR2 reads YFSETQ. The V gene lost 7 bases and the J gene lost 10 bases, with 12 bases spanning the gap. The CDR3 reads CASRESREQFF. In nucleotides, the CDR3 is TGCGCCAGCCGTGAGTCCAGGGAGCAGTTCTTC.

The V call is TRBV7-2, the J call TRBJ2-2, with 12 bases fitting TRBD2. This CDR3 is built from 15 residues. The V and J ends lost 5 bases and 7 bases, in that order; junction bases with no gene match: 5. Germline-derived CDR1 and CDR2 are SGHTA and FQGNSA. For the CDR3, the DNA is TGTGCCAGCAGCCTCACTAGCGGGGGGATCGGGGAGCTGTTTTTT. Its translation is CASSLTSGGIGELFF.

The J gene is TRBJ1-4, the V gene TRBV5-4; D might be TRBD1 (5 bases). V was trimmed by 3 bases and J by 3 bases, leaving 9 bases between them. The CDR3 has 14 amino acids. The V gene's germline CDR1 is SGHNT and CDR2 YYREEE (reference sequence). The CDR3 loop reads CASSWEGPNEKLFF. CDR3 DNA sequence: TGTGCCAGCAGCTGGGAGGGACCTAATGAAAAACTGTTTTTT.

V usage is TRBV10-2 and J usage is TRBJ1-2, with no clear D. V lost 5 bases and J 8 bases, leaving 12 bases between the germline ends. Germline-derived CDR1 and CDR2 are WSHSY and SAAADI. The CDR3 runs to 12 residues. The CDR3 protein is CASSFANSGYTF. In DNA, the CDR3 is TGCGCCAGCAGTTTTGCCAACAGCGGCTACACCTTC.

The chain couples TRBV28 to TRBJ1-3; D remains unclear. Germline lookup yields CDR1 MDHEN and CDR2 SYDVKM. The CDR3 extends over 11 amino acids. Trimming cost V 8 bases and J 4 bases, with 6 bases left between them. CDR3 DNA sequence: TGTGCCAGCCGTGAGGGAAACACCATATATTTT. Protein sequence: CASREGNTIYF.

The chain carries TRBV19 and TRBJ2-1, with 10 bases matching TRBD2. The germline CDR1 and CDR2 sequences are LNHDA and SQIVND (reference sequence). Trimming removed 6 bases from V and 9 bases from J; junction bases left unmatched: 11. The CDR3 is 15 residues long. DNA of the CDR3: TGTGCCAGTAGCAAACAAGCGGGGGGGCTGGGTGAGCAGTTCTTC. Amino acids: CASSKQAGGLGEQFF.